This TCR beta chain emerged from a study of blood T cell repertoires in COVID-19. Overall study: Nucleic acid was either cDNA or gDNA, and it came from T cells, B-cell-depleted T cells, or PBMCs.

V gave up 0 bases and J gave up 0 bases, with 6 bases separating them. Germline-derived CDR1 and CDR2 are LGHDT and YNNKEL (reference sequence). This CDR3 region has 15 residues. The study drew participants aged 18 to 89 years from about two dozen US areas. Participants' own reports of clinical history determined their cohort assignment. Recovered Cohort 3 donors showed two negative PCRs, clearance, or symptom resolution. Assay: immunoSEQ multiplex PCR; the TCRdb copy retains only in-frame clones and omits some. Among around 330,000 clones listed, roughly 87% were seen once. J is TRBJ1-5 and V is TRBV3-1 (or the pseudogene TRBV3-2); D call uncertain. Sequenced: PBMCs or T cells enriched from blood (not recorded which). The receptor's source is a woman between 18 and 29 years old who had recovered from COVID-19. The DNA of the CDR3 is TGTGCCAGCAGCCAAGATCGAGGTAGCAATCAGCCCCAGCATTTT. Protein product: CASSQDRGSNQPQHF.